One and the same sample provided the 10 T cell receptor beta chains below, sequenced in a study of cytomegalovirus exposure and HLA in healthy donors. PCR employed 60 Vbeta and 13 Jbeta primers. Clones were read by immunoSEQ multiplex PCR, and TCRdb kept only the in-frame ones, dropping some. The sample totals some 120,000 clones; its top ten clones hold around 3.9%. The sample comprised PBMCs. These receptor sequences come from a man younger than 35 in good health and CMV-seronegative.

The chain is built from TRBV6-1 and TRBJ2-7; tentative D call: TRBD1 (6 bases). Germline-derived CDR1 and CDR2 are MNHNS and SASEGT. This CDR3 is 11 amino acids long. The ends were cut back, 10 bases at V and 3 bases at J, with 10 bases in the middle. The CDR3 bases are TGTGCCACCTTGACAGGCTACGAGCAGTACTTC. Amino acid sequence: CATLTGYEQYF.

The rearrangement links TRBV7-3 to TRBJ1-2, with a weak D call TRBD1 (5 bases). The germline V gene has CDR1 SGHTA and CDR2 FQGTGA. The V gene lost 4 bases and the J gene lost 2 bases, with 8 bases spanning the gap. The CDR3 has 13 residues. The CDR3, as DNA: TGTGCCAGCAGCTCGGGACTCAACTATGGCTACACCTTC. Amino acids: CASSSGLNYGYTF.

The chain uses TRBV9 and TRBJ2-5; 8 nucleotides match TRBD2. CDR1 and CDR2 from the germline V gene are SGDLS and YYNGEE. CDR3 length: 17 amino acids. V trimming: 3 bases; J trimming: 5 bases; junction bases outside the gene matches: 15. CDR3 sequence: CASSARGGTRGRETQYF. In DNA, the CDR3 is TGTGCCAGCAGCGCAAGGGGAGGGACTAGAGGGCGCGAGACCCAGTACTTC. The full variable domain, its missing parts supplied by reference TRBV9 and TRBJ2-5, is DSGVTQTPKHLITATGQRVTLRCSPRSGDLSVYWYQQSLDQGLQFLIQYYNGEERAKGNILERFSAQQFPDLHSELNLSSLELGDSALYFCASSARGGTRGRETQYFGPGTRLLVL.

The chain couples TRBV5-4 to TRBJ2-7, with 10 bases aligning to TRBD1. The CDR3 loop spans 16 amino acids. Germline trimming cut 3 bases from V and 2 bases from J; bases unmatched to any gene: 8. CDR1 and CDR2 from the germline V gene are SGHNT and YYREEE (reference sequence). The CDR3 nucleotides are TGTGCCAGCAGCTACCCTCGACAGGGGGCACCCTACGAGCAGTACTTC. This codes for CASSYPRQGAPYEQYF. The entire variable domain, with the rest obtained from reference TRBV5-4 and TRBJ2-7, is as follows: ETGVTQSPTHLIKTRGQQVTLRCSSQSGHNTVSWYQQALGQGPQFIFQYYREEENGRGNFPPRFSGLQFPNYSSELNVNALELDDSALYLCASSYPRQGAPYEQYFGPGTRLTVT.

V is TRBV9 and J is TRBJ2-2; TRBD2 matches at 7 bases. V lost 3 bases and J lost 6; bases outside the gene matches: 14. The CDR3 runs to 17 residues. Germline V gene lookup returns CDR1 SGDLS and CDR2 YYNGEE. CDR3 sequence (DNA): TGTGCCAGCAGCGGGGGGGTTGGCCAGCGGGGTCCCGGGGAGCTGTTTTTT. It translates to CASSGGVGQRGPGELFF.

The chain is built from TRBV6-6 and TRBJ2-4; D is possibly TRBD2 (6 bases). This CDR3 is built from 16 residues. V lost 4 bases, J lost 2 bases, and 15 bases lay in between. Germline loops: CDR1 MNHNY, CDR2 SVGAGI (reference sequence). The CDR3 sequence is CASSLGAGRSKNIQYF. The CDR3 DNA sequence: TGTGCCAGCAGTTTGGGCGCGGGGCGGTCCAAAAACATTCAGTACTTC.

CDR3 amino acids: CASSPEDQDWYEQYF. The CDR3 DNA is TGTGCCAGCAGCCCGGAGGACCAGGATTGGTACGAGCAGTACTTC. The gene calls are TRBV9 and TRBJ2-7; D is possibly TRBD2 (5 bases). Trimming left V 4 bases short and J 4 bases short, with 18 bases between. The CDR3 contains 15 residues. Germline V gene lookup returns CDR1 SGDLS and CDR2 YYNGEE.

The chain links TRBV5-1 to TRBJ2-1, with a weak D call TRBD2 (6 bases). In germline, CDR1 is SGHRS, CDR2 YFSETQ. V was shortened by 0 bases and J by 2 bases, with 9 bases between the two germline ends. This CDR3 comprises 15 residues. DNA of the CDR3: TGCGCCAGCAGCTTGGTGGCGGGACCCTACAATGAGCAGTTCTTC. Its translation: CASSLVAGPYNEQFF.

The chain recombines TRBV7-9 with TRBJ1-6, with 7 nucleotides matching TRBD1. Per germline, CDR1 SEHNR and CDR2 FQNEAQ (reference sequence). The CDR3 runs to 17 residues. The V and J ends lost 6 bases and 1 base, in that order; junction bases with no gene match: 9. CDR3: CASRYDRELSYNSPLHF. Here the CDR3 DNA reads TGTGCCAGCAGATACGACAGGGAATTATCCTATAATTCACCCCTCCACTTT.

The rearrangement uses TRBV6-1 and TRBJ2-1, with 7 positions matching TRBD2. Germline assignment: CDR1 MNHNS and CDR2 SASEGT. CDR3 length: 14 amino acids. V was pared by 6 bases and J by 7 bases, with 9 bases of the junction left unmatched. The CDR3 region is CASRGGSFGNEQFF. The CDR3 bases are TGTGCCAGCAGGGGCGGGAGCTTTGGAAATGAGCAGTTCTTC.